This T cell receptor beta chain was identified in a study of response to subunit inactivated influenza vaccine. Study results and caveats: Researchers suggested that each seasonal influenza vaccination recruits few new T cells.

Turning to this clonotype: Its antigen remains unknown.

TCRdb reanalysed the RT-PCR reads using MiXCR and keeps one entry per CDR3 protein. There are around 710,000 distinct CDR3 sequences in the sample; approximately 15% occur only once, and 5.5% to 7% lies in the top ten. Germline V gene data show CDR1 as MNHEY and CDR2 as SMNVEV (reference sequence). CDR3 size: 16 residues. V was pared by 4 bases and J by 4 bases, with 14 bases between. The starting material was PBMCs from blood, obtained 14 to 15 days before vaccination. V gene TRBV27 combines with J gene TRBJ2-6; D is uncertain. This clonotype was sampled from a man aged 45-60 years who received an inactivated influenza vaccine. In DNA, the CDR3 is TGTGCCAGCAGTTCCCCCCACGCCGCCGGGGCCAACGTCCTGACTTTC. Translated: CASSSPHAAGANVLTF.